The rows below give T cell receptor beta chains drawn from one sample of a study of Tregs in tolerant kidney transplant recipients. Sequencing was performed with immunoSEQ multiplex PCR; in TCRdb, only in-frame clones are kept and a portion is missing. The sample has 110,000 or so clones, roughly nine tenths seen once. Sequenced input: CD4+ T cells from blood. The receptors stem from a human donor in good health. CDR3s include the opening cysteine and the closing phenylalanine or tryptophan. The order of the fields is J gene, D gene, clone size, V gene, CDR3 DNA, CDR3 protein. The D gene is left open where the match is weak. A clone size is listed for some rows: how often the clone was seen (once, few, many), or a class if it is expanded.

TRBJ1-2 | NA | NA | TRBV6-6 | TGTGCCAGCAGTTACCCCCCGGTACAGTCGGCGATAGGCTACACCTTC | CASSYPPVQSAIGYTF
TRBJ2-7 | TRBD1 | NA | TRBV15 | TGTGCCACCAGCAGAGACAAGGACAGGGCATACGAGCAGTACTTC | CATSRDKDRAYEQYF
TRBJ2-2 | TRBD1 | NA | TRBV4-2 | TGTGCCAGCAGCCAAGAGGCCGGACAGGGCCCTAACACCGGGGAGCTGTTTTTT | CASSQEAGQGPNTGELFF
TRBJ2-5 | TRBD2 | NA | TRBV30 | TGTGCCTGGAGTGAGGGAGCGGGAGGCATACAAGAGACCCAGTACTTC | CAWSEGAGGIQETQYF
TRBJ1-6 | NA | NA | TRBV19 | TGTGCCAGTAGTATAGATCGACAGACGATCTCCTATAATTCACCCCTCCACTTT | CASSIDRQTISYNSPLHF
TRBJ2-7 | TRBD1 | once | TRBV27 | TGTGCTTCAGGGGGATACGAGCAGTACTTC | CASGGYEQYF
TRBJ1-1 | TRBD1 | NA | TRBV6-4 | TGTGCCAGCAGACGACAGGGACGGACTGAAGCTTTCTTT | CASRRQGRTEAFF
TRBJ2-7 | NA | once | TRBV15 | TGTGCCACCAGCAGAGGCTTGCTAGCGGACAGCTCCTACGAGCAGTACTTC | CATSRGLLADSSYEQYF
TRBJ1-2 | NA | NA | TRBV5-1 | TGCGCCAGCAGCTTGGACGGAGCCTATGGCTACACCTTC | CASSLDGAYGYTF
TRBJ2-3 | NA | NA | TRBV20-1 | TGCAGTGCCACGACGGGGGATACGCAGTATTTT | CSATTGDTQYF
TRBJ2-7 | NA | NA | TRBV23-1 | TGCGCCAGCAGCAACTTCGGGGGTACCTACGAGCAGTACTTC | CASSNFGGTYEQYF
TRBJ1-1 | NA | NA | TRBV27 | TGTGCCAGCCGACGGGGTCAGGGCTACACTGAAGCTTTCTTT | CASRRGQGYTEAFF
TRBJ2-3 | NA | NA | TRBV5-1 | TGCGCCAGCAGCTTGGCCGCTAGGTTTGCAGATACGCAGTATTTT | CASSLAARFADTQYF
TRBJ2-5 | TRBD2 | NA | TRBV11-1 | TGTGCCAGCAGCTTAGTAACGGGGGGAGGCCAAGAGACCCAGTACTTC | CASSLVTGGGQETQYF
TRBJ1-5 | NA | NA | TRBV2 | TGTGCCAGCAGTGCGCGCCAGGGGATAGGGTATAGCAATCAGCCCCAGCATTTT | CASSARQGIGYSNQPQHF
TRBJ2-1 | TRBD1 | NA | TRBV10-3 | TGTGCCATCAGTGAGACCCTCCGGGGCGGACAGGACCTCCACAATGAGCAGTTCTTC | CAISETLRGGQDLHNEQFF
TRBJ1-3 | TRBD1 | NA | TRBV15 | TGTGCCACCAGCAGAGATAGGACAGGGCTGGCCAACACCATATATTTT | CATSRDRTGLANTIYF
TRBJ1-5 | NA | once | TRBV9 | TGTGCCAGCAGCGTAGGGGACGGGACTTCCCAGCATTTT | CASSVGDGTSQHF
TRBJ1-2 | NA | NA | TRBV6-5 | TGTGCCAGCAGAACAGGAGACTATGGCTACACCTTC | CASRTGDYGYTF
TRBJ1-2 | NA | NA | TRBV7-3 | TGTGCCAGCAGCTTAAGGGGCGGGGGAGGCTACACCTTC | CASSLRGGGGYTF
TRBJ2-7 | NA | few | TRBV5-1 | TGCGCCAGCAGCTTGGACCCCGGGTCAGACTACGAGCAGTACTTC | CASSLDPGSDYEQYF
TRBJ1-1 | NA | NA | TRBV19 | TGTGCCACATCACGGGGGTCCACTGAAGCTTTCTTT | CATSRGSTEAFF
TRBJ2-5 | NA | NA | TRBV21-1 | TGTGCCAGCAGTACCGGGACTAAAAAAGAGACCCAGTACTTC | CASSTGTKKETQYF